This T cell receptor beta chain was observed in a study of T cells in Graves' hyperthyroidism and ophthalmopathy. Many counts were recorded for this clonotype. Its antigen is currently unknown. Points from the study as a whole: Blood samples included most of the expanded thyroid clonotypes exceeding 0.001.

With a duration under 2 months, the hyperthyroidism was newly diagnosed in patients aged 18 to 65. Ahead of any ophthalmopathy symptoms, the blood sample was obtained at the first diagnosis of hyperthyroidism. The CDR3 length is 11 residues. The germline gives CDR1 MDHEN, CDR2 SYDVKM. What was amplified from RNA transcripts were TCR beta CDR3 regions. Initially, a first-round RT-PCR of the TCR CDR3 employed the HTBI primer set. In TCRdb, the multiplex PCR reads were re-called with MiXCR into one record per CDR3 protein. The sample has about 400,000 distinct CDR3 sequences, 15% to 19% seen once. The sample consisted of blood. The gene calls are TRBV28 and TRBJ2-1; D is possibly TRBD1 or TRBD2 (5 bases each). The source is a woman in her late teens or twenties with Graves' hyperthyroidism that later progressed to Graves' ophthalmopathy. CDR3 nucleotides: TGTACGGGGCTAGGGTACAATGAGCAGTTCTTC. Translation: CTGLGYNEQFF.